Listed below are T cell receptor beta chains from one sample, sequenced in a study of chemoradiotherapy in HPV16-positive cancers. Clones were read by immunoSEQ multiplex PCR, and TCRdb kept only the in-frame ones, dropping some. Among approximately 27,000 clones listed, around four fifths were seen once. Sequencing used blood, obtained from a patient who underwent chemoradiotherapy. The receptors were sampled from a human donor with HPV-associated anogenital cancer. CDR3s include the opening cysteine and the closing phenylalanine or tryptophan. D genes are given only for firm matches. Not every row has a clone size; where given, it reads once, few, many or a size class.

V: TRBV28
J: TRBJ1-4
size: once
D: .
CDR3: CASSGEPTNEKLFF
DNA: TGTGCCAGCAGTGGGGAGCCCACTAATGAAAAACTGTTTTTT

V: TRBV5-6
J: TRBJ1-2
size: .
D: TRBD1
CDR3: CASSPLGQFGYTF
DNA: TGTGCCAGCAGCCCTTTGGGACAGTTTGGCTACACCTTC

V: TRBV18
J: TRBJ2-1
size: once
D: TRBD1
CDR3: CASSPQGGAGSYNEQFF
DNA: TGTGCCAGCTCACCTCAAGGGGGCGCCGGCTCCTACAATGAGCAGTTCTTC

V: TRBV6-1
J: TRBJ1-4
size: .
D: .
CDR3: CASIFGTRTNEKLFF
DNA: TGTGCCAGCATATTCGGAACTAGAACTAATGAAAAACTGTTTTTT

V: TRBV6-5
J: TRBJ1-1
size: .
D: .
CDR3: CASNRAGGAGTEAFF
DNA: TGTGCCAGCAATCGGGCTGGGGGCGCGGGCACTGAAGCTTTCTTT

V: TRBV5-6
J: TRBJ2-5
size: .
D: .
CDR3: CASSLKRAETQYF
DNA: TGTGCCAGCAGCTTGAAACGTGCAGAGACCCAGTACTTC

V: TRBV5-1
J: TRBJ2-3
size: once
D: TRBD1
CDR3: CASSFHGQGTDTQYF
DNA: TGCGCCAGCAGCTTCCATGGACAGGGGACAGATACGCAGTATTTT

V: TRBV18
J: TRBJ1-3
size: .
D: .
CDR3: CASSQSTGNTIYF
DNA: TGTGCCAGCTCACAAAGTACGGGAAACACCATATATTTT

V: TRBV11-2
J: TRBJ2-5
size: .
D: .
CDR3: CASSPSYQETQYF
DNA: TGTGCCAGCAGCCCTTCGTACCAAGAGACCCAGTACTTC

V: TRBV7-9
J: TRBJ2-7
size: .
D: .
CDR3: CASSPTNSPIGYEQYF
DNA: TGTGCCAGCAGCCCGACGAACTCCCCCATAGGCTACGAGCAGTACTTC

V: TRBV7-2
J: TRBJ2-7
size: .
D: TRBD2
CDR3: CASSPPGLVVGEQYF
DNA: TGTGCCAGCAGCCCGCCCGGACTAGTAGTAGGGGAGCAGTACTTC

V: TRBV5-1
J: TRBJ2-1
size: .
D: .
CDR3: CASSLGASINEQFF
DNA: TGCGCCAGCAGCTTGGGGGCTAGTATCAATGAGCAGTTCTTC

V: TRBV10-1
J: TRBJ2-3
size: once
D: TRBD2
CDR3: CASSSGDTQYF
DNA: TGCGCCAGCTCTAGCGGAGATACGCAGTATTTT

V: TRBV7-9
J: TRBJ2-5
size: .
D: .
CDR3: CASSTKETQYF
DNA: TGTGCCAGCAGCACTAAAGAGACCCAGTACTTC

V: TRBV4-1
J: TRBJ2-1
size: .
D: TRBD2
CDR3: CASSPGVLAGNDDEQFF
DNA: TGCGCCAGCAGCCCGGGGGTGCTAGCGGGGAATGACGATGAGCAGTTCTTC

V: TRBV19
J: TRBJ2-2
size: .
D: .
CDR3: CASSMQGWTGELFF
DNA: TGTGCCAGTAGTATGCAGGGGTGGACCGGGGAGCTGTTTTTT

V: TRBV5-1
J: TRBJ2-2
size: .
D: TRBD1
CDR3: CASSLPGQGNTGELFF
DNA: TGCGCCAGCAGCTTACCGGGACAGGGGAACACCGGGGAGCTGTTTTTT

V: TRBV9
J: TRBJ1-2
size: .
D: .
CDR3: CASSVEVGGGYTF
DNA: TGTGCCAGCAGCGTAGAGGTCGGGGGTGGCTACACCTTC

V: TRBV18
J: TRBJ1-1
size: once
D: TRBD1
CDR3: CASSTGQANTEAFF
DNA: TGTGCCAGCTCGACCGGACAGGCGAACACTGAAGCTTTCTTT

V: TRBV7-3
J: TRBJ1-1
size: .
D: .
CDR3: CASSPSGQMNTEAFF
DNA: TGTGCCAGCAGCCCGTCAGGGCAAATGAACACTGAAGCTTTCTTT

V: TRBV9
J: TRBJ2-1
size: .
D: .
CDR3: CASTSAIDEQFF
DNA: TGTGCCAGCACTAGCGCTATCGATGAGCAGTTCTTC

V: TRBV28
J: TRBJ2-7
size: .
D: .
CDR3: CASSKGQGPYEQYF
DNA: TGTGCCAGCAGTAAGGGGCAGGGCCCCTACGAGCAGTACTTC

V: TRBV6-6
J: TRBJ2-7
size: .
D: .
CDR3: CASSYFGGTVGYEQYF
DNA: TGTGCCAGCAGTTACTTTGGGGGGACAGTTGGCTACGAGCAGTACTTC

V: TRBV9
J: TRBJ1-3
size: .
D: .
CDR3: CASSSGNTIYF
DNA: TGTGCCAGCAGCTCTGGAAACACCATATATTTT

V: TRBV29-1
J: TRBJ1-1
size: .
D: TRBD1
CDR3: CSVAQGRGNTEAFF
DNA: TGCAGCGTCGCACAGGGGCGGGGGAACACTGAAGCTTTCTTT

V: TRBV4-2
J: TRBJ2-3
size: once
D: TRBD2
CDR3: CASSQEFSGLAVDTQYF
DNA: TGTGCCAGCAGCCAAGAATTCAGCGGACTAGCGGTAGATACGCAGTATTTT

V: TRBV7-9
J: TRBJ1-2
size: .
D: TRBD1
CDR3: CASSFSYPMTGTIGYTF
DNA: TGTGCCAGCAGCTTCTCCTACCCCATGACAGGGACCATTGGCTACACCTTC

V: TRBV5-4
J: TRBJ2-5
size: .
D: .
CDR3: CASSLKDSQETQYF
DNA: TGTGCCAGCAGCTTGAAGGACAGCCAAGAGACCCAGTACTTC

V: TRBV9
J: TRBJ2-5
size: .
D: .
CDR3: CASCRVPGETQYF
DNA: TGTGCCAGCTGCAGAGTGCCCGGGGAGACCCAGTACTTC

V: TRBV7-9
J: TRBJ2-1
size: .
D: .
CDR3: CASSWGIESYNEQFF
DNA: TGTGCCAGCAGCTGGGGAATCGAGTCCTACAATGAGCAGTTCTTC

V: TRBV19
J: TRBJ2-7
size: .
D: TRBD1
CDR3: CASSISGQGAYEQYF
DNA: TGTGCCAGTAGTATTTCGGGACAGGGGGCTTACGAGCAGTACTTC

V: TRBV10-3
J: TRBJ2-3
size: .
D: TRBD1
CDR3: CAIRAGGSDTQYF
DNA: TGTGCCATCAGGGCAGGGGGCTCAGATACGCAGTATTTT

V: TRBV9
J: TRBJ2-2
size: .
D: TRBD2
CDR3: CASSVISWRGGTGELFF
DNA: TGTGCCAGCAGCGTAATTTCGTGGCGGGGGGGCACCGGGGAGCTGTTTTTT

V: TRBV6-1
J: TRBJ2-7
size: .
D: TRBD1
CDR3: CASSGHRDRFSYEQYF
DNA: TGTGCCAGCAGTGGTCACCGGGACAGGTTTTCCTACGAGCAGTACTTC

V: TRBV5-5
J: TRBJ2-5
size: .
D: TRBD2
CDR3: CASSFSSGGWLRTQYF
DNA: TGTGCCAGCAGCTTCTCTAGCGGGGGGTGGTTGAGGACCCAGTACTTC

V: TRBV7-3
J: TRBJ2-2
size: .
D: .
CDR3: CASSLSRARTGELFF
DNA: TGTGCCAGCAGCTTAAGCCGGGCGCGGACCGGGGAGCTGTTTTTT

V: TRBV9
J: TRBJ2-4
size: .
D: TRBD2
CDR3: CASSVVPSGGANIQYF
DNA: TGTGCCAGCAGCGTAGTACCCAGCGGGGGGGCCAACATTCAGTACTTC

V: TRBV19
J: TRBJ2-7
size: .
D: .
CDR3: CASSTPTATGYGRHEQYF
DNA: TGTGCCAGTAGTACACCAACCGCAACAGGGTACGGGCGACACGAGCAGTACTTC

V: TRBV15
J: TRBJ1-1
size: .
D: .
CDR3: CATSRDLGGGTEAFF
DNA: TGTGCCACCAGCAGAGATTTGGGGGGCGGCACTGAAGCTTTCTTT

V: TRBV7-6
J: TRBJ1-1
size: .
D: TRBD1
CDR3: CASSLEGAGNTEAFF
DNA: TGTGCCAGCAGCTTAGAGGGGGCAGGGAACACTGAAGCTTTCTTT

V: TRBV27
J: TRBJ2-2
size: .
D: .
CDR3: CASRRTANTGELFF
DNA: TGTGCCAGCAGACGGACAGCGAACACCGGGGAGCTGTTTTTT

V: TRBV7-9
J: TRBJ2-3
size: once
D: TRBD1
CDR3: CASSIWTGRFNTDTQYF
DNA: TGTGCCAGCAGCATCTGGACAGGGAGGTTTAACACAGATACGCAGTATTTT

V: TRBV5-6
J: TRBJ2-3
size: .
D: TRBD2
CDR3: CASRRGTSGGEDTQYF
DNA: TGTGCCAGCAGACGGGGGACTAGCGGGGGGGAAGATACGCAGTATTTT

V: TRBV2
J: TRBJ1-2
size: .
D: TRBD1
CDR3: CASRETGNYGYTF
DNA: TGTGCCAGCAGGGAGACAGGGAACTATGGCTACACCTTC

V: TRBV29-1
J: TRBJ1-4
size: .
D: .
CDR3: CSVEAGAHEKLFF
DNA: TGCAGCGTTGAGGCAGGGGCGCATGAAAAACTGTTTTTT